This T cell receptor beta chain was sequenced in a study of shared clonotypes between healthy human individuals. Overall study findings and caveats: Naive subsets typically showed greater estimated richness than memory subsets.

CDR3 size: 13 residues. Points on this clone: The antigen is undetermined.

Splitting the CD4+ cells yielded a CD45RA+ naive subset and a CD45RA-negative memory subset. TCRdb keeps only in-frame clones here, not all; method: immunoSEQ multiplex PCR. The repertoire includes under 2,500,000 clones, 90% to 97% of them detected once, and around 0.13% sits in the top ten. The receptor was derived from a man younger than 35 in good health. Sequences were obtained from naive CD4+ T cells sorted from blood. Described subset: CD45RA+ positively selected. The gene calls are TRBV21-1 and TRBJ2-5; TRBD2, the table's D call, lacks a check against the DNA. TRBV21-1 is tagged as a pseudogene. The CDR3 DNA follows: TGTGCCAGCAGCCTAGTTTCGCAAGAGACCCAGTACTTC. It translates to CASSLVSQETQYF.